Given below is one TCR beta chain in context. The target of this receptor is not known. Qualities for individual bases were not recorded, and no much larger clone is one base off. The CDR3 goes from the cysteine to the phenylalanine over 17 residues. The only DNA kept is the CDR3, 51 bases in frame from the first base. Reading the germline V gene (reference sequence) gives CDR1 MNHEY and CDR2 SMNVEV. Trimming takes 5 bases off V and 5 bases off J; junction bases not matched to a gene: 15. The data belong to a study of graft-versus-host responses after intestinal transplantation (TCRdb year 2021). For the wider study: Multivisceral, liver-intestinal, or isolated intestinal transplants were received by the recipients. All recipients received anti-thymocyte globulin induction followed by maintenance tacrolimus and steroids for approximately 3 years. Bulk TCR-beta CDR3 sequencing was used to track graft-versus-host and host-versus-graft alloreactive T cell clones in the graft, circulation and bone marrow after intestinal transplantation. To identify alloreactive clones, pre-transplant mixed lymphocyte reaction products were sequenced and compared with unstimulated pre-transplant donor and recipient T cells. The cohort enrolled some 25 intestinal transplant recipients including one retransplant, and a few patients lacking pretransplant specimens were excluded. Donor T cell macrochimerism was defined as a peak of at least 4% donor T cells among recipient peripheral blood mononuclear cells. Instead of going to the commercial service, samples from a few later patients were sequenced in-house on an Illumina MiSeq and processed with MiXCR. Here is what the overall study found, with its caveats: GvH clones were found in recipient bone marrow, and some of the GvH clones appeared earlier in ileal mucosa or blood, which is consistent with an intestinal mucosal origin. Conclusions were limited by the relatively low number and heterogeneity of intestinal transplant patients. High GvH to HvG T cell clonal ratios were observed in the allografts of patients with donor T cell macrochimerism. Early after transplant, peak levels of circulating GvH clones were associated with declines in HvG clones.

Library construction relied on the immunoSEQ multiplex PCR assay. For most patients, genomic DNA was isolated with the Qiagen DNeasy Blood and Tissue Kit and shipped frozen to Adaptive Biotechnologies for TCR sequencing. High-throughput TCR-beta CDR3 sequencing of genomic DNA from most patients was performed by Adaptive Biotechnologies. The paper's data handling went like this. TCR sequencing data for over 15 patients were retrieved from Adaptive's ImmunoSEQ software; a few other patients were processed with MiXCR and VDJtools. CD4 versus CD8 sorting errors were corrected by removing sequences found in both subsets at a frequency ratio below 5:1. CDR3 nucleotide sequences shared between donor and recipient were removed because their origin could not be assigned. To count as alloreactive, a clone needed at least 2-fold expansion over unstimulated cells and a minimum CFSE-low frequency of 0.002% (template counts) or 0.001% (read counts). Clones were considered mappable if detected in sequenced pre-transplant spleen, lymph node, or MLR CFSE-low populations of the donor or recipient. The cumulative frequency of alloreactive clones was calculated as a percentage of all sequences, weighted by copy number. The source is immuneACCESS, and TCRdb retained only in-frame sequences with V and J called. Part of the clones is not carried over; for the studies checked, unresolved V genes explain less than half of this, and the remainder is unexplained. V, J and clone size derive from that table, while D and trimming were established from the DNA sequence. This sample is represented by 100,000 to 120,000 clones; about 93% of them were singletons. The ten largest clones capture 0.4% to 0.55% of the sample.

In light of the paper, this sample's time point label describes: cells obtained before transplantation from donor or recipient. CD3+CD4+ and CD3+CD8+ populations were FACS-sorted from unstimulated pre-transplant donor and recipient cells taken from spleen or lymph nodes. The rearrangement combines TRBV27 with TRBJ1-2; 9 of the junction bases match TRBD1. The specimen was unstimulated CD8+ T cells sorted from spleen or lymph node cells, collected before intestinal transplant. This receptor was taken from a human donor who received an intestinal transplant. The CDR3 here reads CASSTTGTGSDGYGYTF. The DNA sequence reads TGTGCCAGCAGTACAACCGGGACAGGGAGTGACGGGTATGGCTACACCTTC.